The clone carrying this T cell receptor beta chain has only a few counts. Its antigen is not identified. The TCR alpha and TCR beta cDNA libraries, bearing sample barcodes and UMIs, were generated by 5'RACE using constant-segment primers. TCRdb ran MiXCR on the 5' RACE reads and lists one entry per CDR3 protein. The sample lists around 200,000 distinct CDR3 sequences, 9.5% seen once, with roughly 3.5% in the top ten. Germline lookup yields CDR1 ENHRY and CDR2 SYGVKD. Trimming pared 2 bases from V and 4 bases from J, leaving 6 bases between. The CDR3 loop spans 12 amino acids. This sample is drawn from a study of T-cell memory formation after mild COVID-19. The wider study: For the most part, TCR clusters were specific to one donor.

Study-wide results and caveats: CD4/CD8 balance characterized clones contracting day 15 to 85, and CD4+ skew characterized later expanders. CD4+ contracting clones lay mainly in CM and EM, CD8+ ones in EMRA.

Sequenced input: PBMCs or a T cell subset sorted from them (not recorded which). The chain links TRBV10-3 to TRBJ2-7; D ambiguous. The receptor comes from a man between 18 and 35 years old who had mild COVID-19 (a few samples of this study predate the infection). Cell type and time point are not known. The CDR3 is CAISEGQYEQYF. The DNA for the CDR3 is TGTGCCATCAGTGAGGGTCAGTACGAGCAGTACTTC.